A selection of T cell receptor beta chains follows, all from one sample in a study of blood T cells in healthy people across ages. One entry per CDR3 protein results from TCRdb running MiXCR on the 5' RACE reads. The table includes around 2 million distinct CDR3 sequences, 39% detected once. The sample comprised blood. The source is a human donor in good health. CDR3s include the opening cysteine and the closing phenylalanine or tryptophan. Each record gives: J gene, D gene, V gene, clone size, CDR3 protein, CDR3 DNA. D genes are given only for firm matches. Part of the rows lack a size; the others show once, few, many or a class for expanded clones.

j_gene: TRBJ2-3
d_gene: TRBD1
v_gene: TRBV5-1
abundance: NA
CDR3aa: CASAGGTGLTDAQYF
CDR3nt: TGCGCCAGCGCCGGTGGGACAGGGCTCACAGATGCGCAGTATTTT

j_gene: TRBJ2-1
d_gene: TRBD2
v_gene: TRBV9
abundance: few
CDR3aa: CASSVEAGAYNEQFF
CDR3nt: TGTGCCAGCAGCGTAGAAGCGGGGGCCTACAATGAGCAGTTCTTC

j_gene: TRBJ2-1
d_gene: NA
v_gene: TRBV5-5
abundance: NA
CDR3aa: CASSYPGPQEQFF
CDR3nt: TGTGCCAGCAGCTATCCGGGGCCCCAGGAGCAGTTCTTC

j_gene: TRBJ1-4
d_gene: NA
v_gene: TRBV4-3
abundance: few
CDR3aa: CASSQQTAPNEKLFF
CDR3nt: TGCGCCAGCAGCCAACAGACAGCGCCGAATGAAAAACTGTTTTTT

j_gene: TRBJ2-3
d_gene: NA
v_gene: TRBV10-3
abundance: NA
CDR3aa: CAIANGYTDTQYF
CDR3nt: TGTGCCATCGCCAACGGATACACAGATACGCAGTATTTT

j_gene: TRBJ2-5
d_gene: NA
v_gene: TRBV20-1
abundance: NA
CDR3aa: CSAYRDFYESETQYF
CDR3nt: TGCAGTGCTTACCGGGACTTCTACGAATCAGAGACCCAGTACTTC

j_gene: TRBJ1-4
d_gene: NA
v_gene: TRBV20-1
abundance: NA
CDR3aa: CSASSGIGQEKLFF
CDR3nt: TGCAGTGCTAGTTCGGGGATTGGCCAGGAAAAACTGTTTTTT

j_gene: TRBJ2-3
d_gene: NA
v_gene: TRBV15
abundance: NA
CDR3aa: CATSRDRSDTQYF
CDR3nt: TGTGCCACCAGCAGAGATCGAAGCGATACGCAGTATTTT

j_gene: TRBJ1-1
d_gene: TRBD1
v_gene: TRBV9
abundance: NA
CDR3aa: CASSVEGQGFSEAFF
CDR3nt: TGTGCCAGCAGCGTGGAAGGACAGGGATTCTCTGAAGCTTTCTTT

j_gene: TRBJ2-5
d_gene: TRBD2
v_gene: TRBV7-2
abundance: few
CDR3aa: CASSPSGGALGTQYF
CDR3nt: TGTGCCAGCAGCCCTAGCGGGGGGGCGTTGGGGACCCAGTACTTC